The next 30 T cell receptor beta chains were all read from a single sample in a study of identical twins (dated by TCRdb to between 2015 and 2016). Library preparation was by 5' RACE. Sequencing took place on an Illumina HiSeq 2000. TCRdb reprocessed the public reads (quality trimming at Q25 with fastp, clone calling with MiXCR) and kept in-frame beta chains. Every entry covers one CDR3 protein and lists the most common genes and DNA from its rows. The table for this sample lists 700,000 or so distinct CDR3 sequences; 8.6% of them were counted only once. The ten largest make up around 0.98% of the sample. These sequences were also reported in another study, on yellow fever vaccine responses in identical twins.

The sample was PBMCs. These receptors were obtained from a woman aged 18 to 35 in good health.

This clonotype appeared a few times. The chain combines TRBV3-1 with TRBJ2-1, with D possibly TRBD2 on 6 matching bases. Trimming removed 6 bases at V and 7 bases at J, with 13 bases between. This CDR3 has 13 amino acids. Germline V gene data show CDR1 as LGHDT and CDR2 as YNNKEL (reference sequence). CDR3 sequence: CASRANGRNEQFF. As DNA, the CDR3 is TGTGCCAGCAGGGCTAATGGGAGGAATGAGCAGTTCTTC.

This chain uses TRBV12-3 or TRBV12-4 with TRBJ1-5; D is uncertain. CDR3 length: 17 amino acids. V was trimmed by 11 bases and J by 0 bases, leaving 23 bases between them. CDR3 in amino acids: CALSLTHPRYSNQPQHF. The DNA for the CDR3 is TGTGCCCTCAGTTTAACCCACCCCAGGTATAGCAATCAGCCCCAGCATTTT.

This clonotype was detected a few times. The chain recombines TRBV28 with TRBJ1-5, with TRBD1 matching over 7 bases. Trimming removed 8 bases from V and 1 base from J; junction bases left unmatched: 11. The CDR3 loop spans 16 amino acids. CDR1 and CDR2 (germline): MDHEN, SYDVKM. This chain's CDR3 is CASGLSTGVSNQPQHF. For the CDR3, the DNA is TGTGCCAGCGGACTCAGCACAGGGGTGAGCAATCAGCCCCAGCATTTT.

This clonotype was observed a handful of times. V and J are TRBV28 and TRBJ2-1; 12 positions agree with TRBD1. Germline assignment: CDR1 MDHEN and CDR2 SYDVKM. V lost 4 bases and J lost 6; bases outside the gene matches: 4. CDR3 length equals 15 residues. CDR3 protein: CASSSGTGGINEQFF. CDR3 bases: TGTGCCAGCAGTTCCGGGACAGGGGGCATCAATGAGCAGTTCTTC.

This clonotype was seen ten or more times. The chain couples TRBV29-1 to TRBJ1-1; D is unresolved. The CDR3 covers 13 residues. Germline CDR1 SQVTM, CDR2 ANQGSEA. Trimming left V 3 bases short and J 2 bases short, with 10 bases between. The CDR3 loop reads CSVEADPNTEAFF. In DNA, the CDR3 is TGCAGCGTTGAGGCCGACCCTAACACTGAAGCTTTCTTT.

The chain carries TRBV7-9 and TRBJ2-7, with D possibly being TRBD1 (6 bases). The germline CDR1 and CDR2 sequences are SEHNR and FQNEAQ (reference sequence). The CDR3 sequence is 13 residues long. V was cut by 3 bases and J by 3 bases, with 9 bases left in between. The DNA for the CDR3 is TGTGCCAGCAGCTTTTTGGACAGCTACGAGCAGTACTTC. Residues: CASSFLDSYEQYF. The full variable domain, rest sourced from reference TRBV7-9 and TRBJ2-7, is DTGVSQNPRHKITKRGQNVTFRCDPISEHNRLYWYRQTLGQGPEFLTYFQNEAQLEKSRLLSDRFSAERPKGSFSTLEIQRTEQGDSAMYLCASSFLDSYEQYFGPGTRLTVT.

This clonotype was seen repeatedly, ten times or more. The V call is TRBV3-1, the J call TRBJ2-7; D is undetermined. Germline lookup yields CDR1 LGHDT and CDR2 YNNKEL (reference sequence). The V and J ends lost 2 bases and 5 bases respectively, with 4 bases between them. CDR3 length: 11 amino acids. The CDR3 reads CASSQTDEQYF. CDR3 coding DNA: TGTGCCAGCAGCCAAACTGACGAGCAGTACTTC.

There are a few counts of this clonotype. The rearrangement uses TRBV7-6 and TRBJ2-2, with 12 bases matching TRBD2. The CDR3 is 17 amino acids. Trimming at V came to 5 bases and at J to 3 bases, leaving 7 bases not matched to a gene. Germline assignment: CDR1 SGHVS and CDR2 FNYEAQ. CDR3 sequence: CASSTRTSGMDTGELFF. CDR3 bases: TGTGCCAGCAGCACCCGGACTAGCGGGATGGACACCGGGGAGCTGTTTTTT.

This clonotype was counted many times. The chain employs TRBV11-2 and TRBJ2-3; TRBD2 matches 13 bases. CDR3 length equals 19 residues. V lost 2 bases to trimming and J lost 0 bases; unmatched junction nucleotides: 8. Germline values: CDR1 SGHAT, CDR2 FQNNGV. As DNA, the CDR3 is TGTGCCAGCAGCTTAAGGCGGACTAGCGGGAGTCGTAGCACAGATACGCAGTATTTT. This gives the protein CASSLRRTSGSRSTDTQYF.

This clonotype showed up many times. J is TRBJ2-1 and V is TRBV7-3, with 13 nucleotides matching TRBD2. The V gene's germline CDR1 is SGHTA and CDR2 FQGTGA. V trimming: 5 bases; J trimming: 2 bases; junction bases outside the gene matches: 9. This CDR3 comprises 18 residues. CDR3 bases: TGTGCCAGCAGCCCACTAGCGGGGGGGACCTTTACCTACAATGAGCAGTTCTTC. It codes for CASSPLAGGTFTYNEQFF. Supplemented by reference TRBV7-3 and TRBJ2-1, the full variable domain reads GAGVSQTPSNKVTEKGKYVELRCDPISGHTALYWYRQSLGQGPEFLIYFQGTGAADDSGLPNDRFFAVRPEGSVSTLKIQRTERGDSAVYLCASSPLAGGTFTYNEQFFGPGTRLTVL.

Only a few counts were recorded for this clonotype. V is TRBV7-2 and J is TRBJ2-3; D is unresolved. The CDR3 is made up of 13 amino acids. V lost 2 bases and J 4 bases, leaving 7 bases between the germline ends. Per germline, CDR1 SGHTA and CDR2 FQGNSA. CDR3 sequence reads: CASSLLMADTQYF. CDR3 in DNA: TGTGCCAGCAGCTTACTCATGGCAGATACGCAGTATTTT.

Only a few counts were recorded for this clonotype. V and J are TRBV28 and TRBJ2-7, with 7 bases aligning to TRBD1. The CDR3 has 16 amino acids. Germline loops: CDR1 MDHEN, CDR2 SYDVKM. The junction had 13 bases not matched to a gene; V was cut back by 4 bases and J by 4 bases. CDR3: CASSSPADRLTYEQYF. As DNA, the CDR3 is TGTGCCAGCAGTTCCCCCGCGGACAGGTTGACGTACGAGCAGTACTTC.

A few counts support this clonotype. The J gene is TRBJ2-2, the V gene TRBV11-2, with 11 bases that match TRBD2. CDR3 length: 16 amino acids. V gave up 5 bases and J gave up 6 bases; unmatched junction bases: 8. In germline, CDR1 is SGHAT, CDR2 FQNNGV. CDR3 sequence: CASSALLAGGPGELFF. CDR3 coding DNA: TGTGCCAGCAGCGCCCTCTTAGCGGGGGGGCCCGGGGAGCTGTTTTTT.

Judged by abundance, this clonotype is medium-sized. The rearrangement links TRBV6-2 or TRBV6-3 to TRBJ2-2, with D possibly matching TRBD2 (6 bases). Germline V gene data show CDR1 as MNHEY and CDR2 as SVGEGT. V lost 2 bases to trimming and J lost 6 bases, with 10 bases between them. The CDR3 is 14 amino acids. The CDR3 loop reads CASSYDGEAGELFF. CDR3 nucleotides: TGTGCCAGCAGTTACGACGGGGAGGCCGGGGAGCTGTTTTTT.

The rearrangement uses TRBV3-1 and TRBJ2-3; the match to TRBD2 covers 9 bases. Trimming removed 1 base from V and 2 bases from J; junction bases left unmatched: 4. This CDR3 has 16 residues. CDR1 is LGHDT and CDR2 is YNNKEL in the germline V gene (reference sequence). This CDR3 reads CASSQVAGAPTDTQYF. The CDR3 DNA follows: TGTGCCAGCAGCCAAGTAGCGGGGGCTCCCACAGATACGCAGTATTTT.

This clonotype showed up many times. The rearrangement uses TRBV15 and TRBJ2-3, with D perhaps given as TRBD1 or TRBD2 (5 bases each). The CDR3 sequence is 14 residues long. Germline CDR1 reads LNHNV; CDR2 reads YYDKDF (reference sequence). The ends were cut back, 6 bases at V and 4 bases at J, with 14 bases in the middle. In DNA form, the CDR3 reads TGTGCCACCAGTGGGCGGAGAGGGGCAGATACGCAGTATTTT. Protein product: CATSGRRGADTQYF.

This clonotype has more than one count but fewer than ten. The rearrangement links TRBV30 to TRBJ1-1, with no clear D. Germline assignment: CDR1 GTSNPN and CDR2 SVGIG (reference sequence). V was shortened by 0 bases and J by 1 base, with 6 bases between the two germline ends. The CDR3 length is 13 residues. In nucleotides, the CDR3 is TGTGCCTGGAGTGTAGGGCCGAACACTGAAGCTTTCTTT. Translation gives CAWSVGPNTEAFF.

This clonotype was seen at least ten times. The gene calls are TRBV7-9 and TRBJ2-1, with a weak D call TRBD2 (5 bases). The CDR3 is 16 amino acids. Trimming took 0 bases from V and 1 from J, leaving 10 bases between them. Germline CDR1 and CDR2: SEHNR and FQNEAQ (reference sequence). The CDR3 here is CASSLAASSSYNEQFF. Here the CDR3 DNA reads TGTGCCAGCAGCTTAGCTGCTAGCTCGTCCTACAATGAGCAGTTCTTC.

Concerning this clonotype: With a much larger clone just one base away, this may be a read error. This rearrangement joins TRBV20-1 to TRBJ2-5, with no clear D. CDR3 length: 10 residues. From germline, CDR1 is DFQATT and CDR2 SNEGSKA (reference sequence). The CDR3 DNA is TGCAGTGCTAGTCAAGGGACCCAGTACTTC. Encoded protein: CSASQGTQYF.

This clonotype showed up many times. J is TRBJ2-5 and V is TRBV28; 7 bases align to TRBD1. Germline V lookup: CDR1 MDHEN, CDR2 SYDVKM. The CDR3 has 15 residues. V shed 6 bases and J 4 bases; nucleotides not matched to a gene: 11. CDR3 amino acids: CASRLTTGSGETQYF. CDR3 coding DNA: TGTGCCAGCAGGCTGACGACAGGGTCGGGAGAGACCCAGTACTTC.

The V gene is TRBV15, the J gene TRBJ2-1, with 9 nucleotides matching TRBD2. V shed 8 bases and J 1 base; nucleotides not matched to a gene: 9. The CDR3 has 16 residues. Germline V gene sequence: CDR1 LNHNV, CDR2 YYDKDF (reference sequence). CDR3 amino acids: CATEELAGFSYNEQFF. The CDR3 DNA reads as TGTGCCACCGAAGAACTAGCGGGTTTTTCCTACAATGAGCAGTTCTTC. The variable domain in full, with the rest retrieved from reference TRBV15 and TRBJ2-1, is DAMVIQNPRYQVTQFGKPVTLSCSQTLNHNVMYWYQQKSSQAPKLLFHYYDKDFNNEADTPDNFQSRRPNTSFCFLDIRSPGLGDTAMYLCATEELAGFSYNEQFFGPGTRLTVL.

This clonotype was recorded a few times. The chain carries TRBV4-3 and TRBJ2-3, with TRBD2 matching 9 bases. The germline V gene encodes CDR1 LGHNA and CDR2 YSLEER. V shed 0 bases, J shed 5 bases, and the junction held 6 bases outside the gene matches. This CDR3 is 16 amino acids long. For the CDR3, the DNA is TGCGCCAGCAGCCAAGATGCTAGCGGGATAGAAGATACGCAGTATTTT. Its translation is CASSQDASGIEDTQYF.

V is TRBV7-3 and J is TRBJ2-3; no definite D call. Trimming pared 0 bases from V and 2 bases from J, leaving 9 bases between. Germline assignment: CDR1 SGHTA and CDR2 FQGTGA. This CDR3 region has 15 residues. CDR3 sequence: CASSLTPAITDTQYF. The CDR3 DNA sequence: TGTGCCAGCAGCTTAACCCCGGCGATCACAGATACGCAGTATTTT. Full variable domain (remainder filled in from reference TRBV7-3 and TRBJ2-3): GAGVSQTPSNKVTEKGKYVELRCDPISGHTALYWYRQSLGQGPEFLIYFQGTGAADDSGLPNDRFFAVRPEGSVSTLKIQRTERGDSAVYLCASSLTPAITDTQYFGPGTRLTVL.

Ten or more counts support this clonotype. The chain joins TRBV12-3 or TRBV12-4 to TRBJ2-7; 7 positions match TRBD2. The CDR3 has 15 residues. J lost 4 bases, V lost 6 bases, and 12 bases had no gene match. CDR3 amino acids: CASSDFGGGSYEQYF. The CDR3 DNA follows: TGTGCCAGCAGCGACTTTGGCGGGGGATCATACGAGCAGTACTTC.

This clonotype has a handful of counts. This sequence joins TRBV5-8 and TRBJ1-5, with 9 bases fitting TRBD1. Looked up from germline, CDR1 is SGHTS and CDR2 is YDEGEE. The CDR3 contains 15 residues. Trimming at V came to 0 bases and at J to 6 bases, leaving 4 bases not matched to a gene. This CDR3 reads CASSLGDREGQPQHF. The CDR3 bases are TGTGCCAGCAGCTTGGGGGACAGGGAGGGTCAGCCCCAGCATTTT.

There are a few counts of this clonotype. This sequence joins TRBV7-8 and TRBJ2-4, with 14 positions matching TRBD2. V lost 4 bases, J lost 10 bases, and 6 bases stayed unmatched. Germline-derived CDR1 and CDR2 are SGHVS and FQNEAQ. The CDR3 has 15 amino acids. The CDR3 DNA is TGTGCCAGCAGCTCGGGGACTAGCGGGAGAGTAATTCAGTACTTC. This encodes CASSSGTSGRVIQYF.

This clonotype showed up many times. V is TRBV12-3 or TRBV12-4 and J is TRBJ2-1, with D possibly matching TRBD2 (5 bases). The V gene lost 6 bases and the J gene lost 5 bases, with 11 bases spanning the gap. The CDR3 runs to 13 residues. This CDR3 reads CASREGSHNEQFF. As DNA, the CDR3 is TGTGCCAGCAGAGAGGGCAGTCACAATGAGCAGTTCTTC.

Ten or more counts support this clonotype. The V call is TRBV5-4, the J call TRBJ2-1, with unresolved D. V was cut by 6 bases and J by 1 base, with 17 bases left in between. Germline loops: CDR1 SGHNT, CDR2 YYREEE (reference sequence). The CDR3 sequence is 16 residues long. The CDR3 sequence: CASTPPPAPSYNEQFF. The CDR3 nucleotides read TGTGCCAGCACCCCACCTCCGGCCCCTTCCTACAATGAGCAGTTCTTC.

In its sample, this clonotype was seen a few times. Here the CDR3 reads CASSTDRTGLQYF. The CDR3 DNA is TGTGCCAGCAGCACAGACCGGACAGGCCTTCAGTACTTC. V and J are TRBV14 and TRBJ2-4; 7 positions agree with TRBD1. Germline V lookup: CDR1 SGHDN, CDR2 FVKESK. J gave up 11 bases and V 5 bases, and 9 bases lay outside the gene matches. This CDR3 region has 13 residues.

This clonotype was counted a few times. The chain employs TRBV5-6 and TRBJ1-1; D is uncertain. The CDR3 has 13 residues. Trimming shortened V by 1 base and J by 2 bases, and 6 bases separated the two germline ends. Germline lookup yields CDR1 SGHDT and CDR2 YYEEEE. The CDR3 DNA is TGTGCCAGCAGCTTGAATGCAAACACTGAAGCTTTCTTT. It encodes CASSLNANTEAFF.